These T cell receptor beta chains were read from a single sample in a study of blood T cell repertoires in COVID-19. Measured with immunoSEQ multiplex PCR; TCRdb has only the in-frame clones, and not every one. The table records some 490,000 clones, around 85% of them present only once. The specimen was peripheral blood. The source of these receptors is a human donor in a cohort sampled during active COVID-19. Each CDR3 is given with its conserved first and last residue. A D gene is named only where the DNA matches it firmly. Part of the rows lack a size; the others show once, few, many or a class for expanded clones.

TRBJ2-7 TRBV18 NA NA CASSPPGQSAYEQYF TGTGCCAGCTCACCACCGGGGCAGTCCGCCTACGAGCAGTACTTC
TRBJ1-1 TRBV6-5 NA once CASSYLSSSNTEAFF TGTGCCAGCAGTTACCTTAGCAGCTCGAACACTGAAGCTTTCTTT
TRBJ1-4 TRBV28 NA NA CASSSMGATNEKLFF TGTGCCAGCAGCTCGATGGGAGCAACTAATGAAAAACTGTTTTTT
TRBJ2-1 TRBV30 TRBD2 NA CAWSVLPGTSGYNEQFF TGTGCCTGGAGTGTACTCCCCGGGACTAGCGGGTACAATGAGCAGTTCTTC
TRBJ1-6 TRBV5-5 NA few CASSLFEQGRALHF TGTGCCAGCAGCCTGTTCGAACAGGGCAGAGCCCTCCACTTT
TRBJ1-4 TRBV7-9 NA NA CASSLEGEKLFF TGTGCCAGCAGCTTAGAGGGGGAAAAACTGTTTTTT
TRBJ1-2 TRBV6-2/TRBV6-3 TRBD1 NA CASSYRMGQYGYTF TGTGCCAGCAGTTACCGCATGGGACAGTATGGCTACACCTTC
TRBJ2-7 TRBV3-1/TRBV3-2 TRBD2 few CASSQGAGGDEQYF TGTGCCAGCAGCCAAGGGGCTGGGGGGGACGAGCAGTACTTC
TRBJ2-1 TRBV5-1 TRBD2 NA CASSLAKTSGGDTYNEQFF TGCGCCAGCAGCTTGGCGAAGACTAGCGGGGGGGACACCTACAATGAGCAGTTCTTC
TRBJ1-1 TRBV5-1 NA once CASSYGREAFF TGCGCCAGCAGCTATGGGAGAGAAGCTTTCTTT
TRBJ2-5 TRBV5-6 NA NA CASSPNTQETQYF TGTGCCAGCAGCCCGAATACTCAAGAGACCCAGTACTTC
TRBJ2-2 TRBV7-3 TRBD2 NA CASSLTGGRNTGELFF TGTGCCAGCAGCTTGACGGGAGGGCGGAACACCGGGGAGCTGTTTTTT
TRBJ1-1 TRBV6-5 TRBD1 NA CASRMTGTGEAFF TGTGCCAGCAGGATGACAGGGACGGGTGAAGCTTTCTTT
TRBJ2-3 TRBV11-3 TRBD2 NA CASSLLGSGGFDTQYF TGTGCCAGCAGCTTGTTGGGTAGCGGGGGTTTTGACACGCAGTATTTT
TRBJ2-7 TRBV7-9 TRBD2 NA CASSVLLAGVEEQYF TGTGCCAGCAGCGTTCTCTTAGCGGGAGTAGAGGAGCAGTACTTC
TRBJ2-2 TRBV7-3 NA few CASSLVGAGNTGELFF TGTGCCAGCAGCTTAGTGGGGGCTGGGAACACCGGGGAGCTGTTTTTT
TRBJ2-7 TRBV28 NA NA CASSFSWGGSITYEQYF TGTGCCAGCAGTTTTTCGTGGGGGGGCTCCATTACCTACGAGCAGTACTTC
TRBJ1-2 TRBV10-1 TRBD1 NA CASSDGGRGPDGYTF TGCGCCAGCAGTGACGGTGGCAGGGGGCCGGATGGCTACACCTTC
TRBJ1-1 TRBV5-1 TRBD1 NA CASSSLQGADTEAFF TGCGCCAGCAGCTCCTTACAGGGGGCGGACACTGAAGCTTTCTTT
TRBJ1-1 TRBV12-3/TRBV12-4 NA few CASSPSVAEAFF TGTGCCAGCAGTCCATCGGTCGCTGAAGCTTTCTTT
TRBJ2-2 TRBV7-3 NA NA CASSLWDFRNTGELFF TGTGCCAGCAGCTTATGGGACTTTCGGAACACCGGGGAGCTGTTTTTT
TRBJ2-3 TRBV11-2 TRBD2 NA CASSPFLRAGGITDTQYF TGTGCCAGCAGTCCCTTCCTTAGAGCGGGAGGGATTACAGATACGCAGTATTTT
TRBJ2-5 TRBV5-1 TRBD1 NA CASSLATGTETQYF TGCGCCAGCAGCCTCGCGACAGGGACAGAGACCCAGTACTTC
TRBJ1-5 TRBV9 TRBD1 NA CASSVGQGYQPQHF TGTGCCAGCAGCGTGGGACAGGGGTATCAGCCCCAGCATTTT
TRBJ2-3 TRBV9 TRBD2 few CASSAHTSGGTDTQYF TGTGCCAGCAGCGCACACACTAGCGGAGGCACAGATACGCAGTATTTT
TRBJ2-1 TRBV2 TRBD2 NA CASKAGGPGNEQFF TGTGCCAGCAAGGCGGGAGGGCCTGGTAATGAGCAGTTCTTC
TRBJ1-2 TRBV7-2 TRBD1 few CASSFAGTGQLRGYTF TGTGCCAGCAGCTTTGCCGGGACAGGGCAATTGCGGGGCTACACCTTC
TRBJ2-7 TRBV5-1 TRBD2 NA CASSQRPGLAGTSSYEQYF TGCGCCAGCAGCCAACGACCGGGACTAGCGGGGACTAGCTCCTACGAGCAGTACTTC
TRBJ1-2 TRBV29-1 NA NA CSVDRSYGYTF TGCAGCGTCGACAGGAGCTATGGCTACACCTTC
TRBJ2-2 TRBV28 TRBD2 NA CASTLGGKNTGELFF TGTGCCAGCACCCTGGGGGGGAAGAACACCGGGGAGCTGTTTTTT
TRBJ2-1 TRBV7-9 NA NA CASSLAQGSSYNEQFF TGTGCCAGCAGCTTAGCCCAAGGGAGCTCCTACAATGAGCAGTTCTTC
TRBJ2-7 TRBV6-1 NA NA CASSDPERRGYEQYF TGTGCCAGCAGTGACCCGGAACGTCGGGGGTACGAGCAGTACTTC
TRBJ2-7 TRBV27 TRBD2 NA CASIPRTSSYEQYF TGTGCCAGCATACCACGGACTAGCTCCTACGAGCAGTACTTC
TRBJ2-7 TRBV3-1/TRBV3-2 TRBD1 once CASSQESRTGGEQYF TGTGCCAGCAGCCAAGAGTCAAGGACAGGGGGGGAGCAGTACTTC
TRBJ1-2 TRBV5-1 NA NA CASSFEGNYGYTF TGCGCCAGCAGCTTTGAGGGAAACTATGGCTACACCTTC
TRBJ1-1 TRBV6-5 NA few CASSYSLGVVSEAFF TGTGCCAGCAGTTACAGTCTGGGAGTGGTCTCTGAAGCTTTCTTT
TRBJ1-1 TRBV30 TRBD1 NA CAWSVQGTGGPYTEAFF TGTGCCTGGAGTGTACAGGGGACAGGGGGGCCATACACTGAAGCTTTCTTT
TRBJ2-6 TRBV24-1 TRBD1 NA CATSDIRTGSTGANVLTF TGTGCCACCAGTGATATCAGGACAGGGTCGACTGGGGCCAACGTCCTGACTTTC
TRBJ2-7 TRBV3-1/TRBV3-2 TRBD2 NA CASSQDKLAIYEQYF TGTGCCAGCAGCCAAGATAAACTAGCGATTTACGAGCAGTACTTC
TRBJ1-1 TRBV28 TRBD1 NA CASSSGQSNTEAFF TGTGCCAGCAGCTCGGGACAGTCGAACACTGAAGCTTTCTTT
TRBJ1-3 TRBV5-1 NA NA CASSLDRDLGNTIYF TGCGCCAGCAGCCTCGACAGAGACCTTGGAAACACCATATATTTT